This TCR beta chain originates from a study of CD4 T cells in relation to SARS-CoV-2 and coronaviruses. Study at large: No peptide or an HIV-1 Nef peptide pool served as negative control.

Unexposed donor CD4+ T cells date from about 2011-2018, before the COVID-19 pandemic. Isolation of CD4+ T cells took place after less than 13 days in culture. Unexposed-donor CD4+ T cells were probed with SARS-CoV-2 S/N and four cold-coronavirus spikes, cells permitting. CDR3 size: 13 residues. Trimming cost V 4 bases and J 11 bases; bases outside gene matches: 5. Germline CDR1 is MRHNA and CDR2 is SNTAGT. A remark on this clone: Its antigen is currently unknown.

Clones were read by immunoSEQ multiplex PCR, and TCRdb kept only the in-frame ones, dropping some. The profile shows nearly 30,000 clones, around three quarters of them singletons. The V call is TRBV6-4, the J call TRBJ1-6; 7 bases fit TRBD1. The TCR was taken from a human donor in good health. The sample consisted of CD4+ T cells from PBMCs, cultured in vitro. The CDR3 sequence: CASSVDRDAPLHF. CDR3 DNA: TGTGCCAGCAGTGTCGACAGGGACGCACCCCTCCACTTT.